This TCR beta chain was retrieved from a study of shared clonotypes between healthy human individuals. In the study overall: Donors consisted of a couple of women and three men between 18 and 49.

Profiled with immunoSEQ multiplex PCR; TCRdb holds only in-frame clones, not every one. The table includes 950,000 to 1,100,000 clones, approximately 78% detected once. Study-level points and caveats: Clonotypes which were not shared had lower generation probabilities than clonotypes that all four donors shared. The naive CD4 repertoires of a handful of donors were compared, and around 4.7% of clonotypes were shared. Read depth was anticipated to influence clonotype sharing among donors.

On this clone: The antigen remains undetermined.

The germline V gene has CDR1 SQVTM and CDR2 ANQGSEA. The J segment lost 13 bases and the V segment lost 4 bases, leaving 4 bases of the junction unmatched. The CDR3 is 11 residues long. The clonotype originates from a man younger than 35 in good health. Some clones in this sample may be carry-over from other donors' samples. This sequence joins TRBV29-1 and TRBJ2-1; 10 bases match TRBD2. The sequenced sample was memory CD4+ T cells from PBMCs. Subset denoted: CD45RA-negative fraction. CDR3 sequence: CSVGGTSDQFF. CDR3 coding DNA: TGCAGCGTTGGTGGGACTAGCGACCAGTTCTTC.